One and the same sample provided the 14 T cell receptor beta chains below, sequenced in a study of T cell repertoires in ileal Crohn's disease. The data were produced by immunoSEQ multiplex PCR, yet TCRdb's version contains in-frame clones alone and is incomplete. The sample has approximately 2,300 clones, just over 95% seen once. The specimen was ileal tissue. Receptors originate from an adult with Crohn's disease.

Only one count was recorded for this clone. This rearrangement joins TRBV19 to TRBJ1-5; a possible D gene is TRBD1 (5 bases). V lost 7 bases, J lost 3 bases, and 7 bases lay in between. The CDR3 extends over 12 amino acids. Germline CDR1 is LNHDA and CDR2 is SQIVND (reference sequence). The CDR3 DNA reads TGTGCCAGTAAGACAGTCAATCAGCCCCAGCATTTT. It codes for CASKTVNQPQHF.

The chain couples TRBV4-2 to TRBJ2-5, with 8 positions matching TRBD2. The CDR3 covers 14 residues. Trimming took 2 bases from V and 5 from J; bases not matched to a gene: 4. Germline loops: CDR1 LGHNA, CDR2 YNFKEQ. The CDR3 nucleotides read TGTGCCAGCAGCCAAACGGGGGGGCCTGAGACCCAGTACTTC. This translates into CASSQTGGPETQYF.

The chain combines TRBV2 with TRBJ2-3; D might be TRBD1 (6 bases). V lost 6 bases, J lost 4 bases, and 14 bases lay in between. The CDR3 contains 14 residues. CDR1 and CDR2 from the germline V gene are SNHLY and FYNNEI. CDR3 sequence: CASRAIQGPDTQYF. The CDR3 coding sequence is TGTGCCAGCAGGGCGATACAGGGCCCAGATACGCAGTATTTT.

This clone has just one count. This chain joins TRBV28 and TRBJ1-1; 9 bases line up with TRBD1. The CDR3 contains 17 residues. The V and J ends lost 5 bases and 4 bases, in that order; junction bases with no gene match: 14. Germline V gives CDR1 MDHEN, CDR2 SYDVKM. The CDR3 region is CASSPLFDRGSFTEAFF. The CDR3 DNA reads as TGTGCCAGCAGTCCCCTTTTTGACAGGGGGAGTTTCACTGAAGCTTTCTTT.

In its sample, this clone was seen once. The J gene is TRBJ2-2, the V gene TRBV6-5; 7 nucleotides align to TRBD2. The CDR3 loop spans 12 amino acids. CDR1 and CDR2 from the germline V gene are MNHEY and SVGAGI. V lost 10 bases to trimming and J lost 7 bases; unmatched junction nucleotides: 6. The chain's CDR3 is CATGLGRGELFF. DNA of the CDR3: TGTGCCACCGGACTAGGGCGCGGGGAGCTGTTTTTT.

This clone was found once. The V gene is TRBV5-4, the J gene TRBJ2-7, with a possible D match to TRBD1 (7 bases). Germline V gene lookup returns CDR1 SGHNT and CDR2 YYREEE (reference sequence). CDR3 size: 17 residues. V lost 0 bases, J lost 6 bases, and 22 bases lay in between. As DNA, the CDR3 is TGTGCCAGCAGCTTGGGGACAGGACTACACTTCTTTGCCGAGCAGTACGTC. Translation gives CASSLGTGLHFFAEQYV.

The chain couples TRBV27 to TRBJ1-1, with D uncertain. Germline loops: CDR1 MNHEY, CDR2 SMNVEV (reference sequence). The CDR3 spans 15 residues. Trimming pared 2 bases from V and 0 bases from J, leaving 10 bases between. The CDR3 is CASSLSGTLNTEAFF. CDR3 DNA: TGTGCCAGCAGTTTAAGCGGTACCTTGAACACTGAAGCTTTCTTT.

The chain is built from TRBV9 and TRBJ1-3; no clear D gene. Trimming took 0 bases from V and 11 from J, leaving 12 bases between them. This CDR3 is built from 13 residues. CDR1 SGDLS and CDR2 YYNGEE come from the germline V gene. This CDR3 is CASSVALGDPIYF. The CDR3 bases are TGTGCCAGCAGCGTAGCTCTGGGAGACCCCATATATTTT. Supplemented by reference TRBV9 and TRBJ1-3, the full variable domain reads DSGVTQTPKHLITATGQRVTLRCSPRSGDLSVYWYQQSLDQGLQFLIQYYNGEERAKGNILERFSAQQFPDLHSELNLSSLELGDSALYFCASSVALGDPIYFGEGSWLTVV.

The V and J genes are TRBV7-7 and TRBJ2-5; D remains unclear. Germline values: CDR1 SSHAT, CDR2 FNYEAQ (reference sequence). The ends were cut back, 5 bases at V and 3 bases at J, with 19 bases in the middle. The CDR3 sequence is 16 residues long. The CDR3 region has the DNA TGTGCCAGCAGCCCCCGGGTGGAGCCCGGCGAAGAGACCCAGTACTTC. It specifies CASSPRVEPGEETQYF. The full variable domain, rest sourced from reference TRBV7-7 and TRBJ2-5, is GAGVSQSPRYKVTKRGQDVTLRCDPISSHATLYWYQQALGQGPEFLTYFNYEAQPDKSGLPSDRFSAERPEGSISTLTIQRTEQRDSAMYRCASSPRVEPGEETQYFGPGTRLLVL.

The V and J genes are TRBV5-1 and TRBJ2-5; 8 nucleotides agree with TRBD2. Germline CDR1 is SGHRS and CDR2 is YFSETQ. This CDR3 spans 13 amino acids. The trim removed 2 bases at V and 5 bases at J, leaving 2 bases unmatched. The DNA for the CDR3 is TGCGCCAGCAGCTTCGGGGGGGCGGAGACCCAGTACTTC. Translation: CASSFGGAETQYF.

The chain links TRBV5-1 to TRBJ1-2; D possibly corresponds to TRBD1 (6 bases). The CDR3 length is 13 residues. CDR1 SGHRS and CDR2 YFSETQ come from the germline V gene. V lost 4 bases and J 8 bases, leaving 15 bases between the germline ends. CDR3 sequence reads: CASSDHRDEGYTF. CDR3 bases: TGCGCCAGCAGCGACCACAGGGACGAGGGCTACACCTTC.

The chain joins TRBV21-1 to TRBJ2-3; the table assigns TRBD1, which was not confirmed against the DNA. TRBV21-1 has pseudogene status. The length of the CDR3 is 15 residues. CDR3 loop: CASSNWDRNTDTQYF. The DNA for the CDR3 is TGTGCCAGCAGCAATTGGGACAGGAACACAGATACGCAGTATTTT.

V gene TRBV5-1 combines with J gene TRBJ1-1; 7 bases map to TRBD1. V shed 0 bases, J shed 0 bases, and the junction held 2 bases outside the gene matches. This CDR3 is 15 amino acids long. The V gene's germline CDR1 is SGHRS and CDR2 YFSETQ. This CDR3 reads CASSLVTGMNTEAFF. As DNA, the CDR3 is TGCGCCAGCAGCTTGGTGACAGGGATGAACACTGAAGCTTTCTTT.

The chain couples TRBV11-3 to TRBJ2-6; D unclear. Germline values: CDR1 SGHNT, CDR2 YENEEA. This CDR3 comprises 15 residues. V dropped 3 bases and J dropped 0 bases, with 6 bases sitting between them. CDR3 nucleotide sequence: TGTGCCAGCAGCTTCTTTCCCTCTGGGGCCAACGTCCTGACTTTC. Translation: CASSFFPSGANVLTF.